This is a list of T cell receptor beta chains from one sample in a study of T cell responses to AZD1222 COVID-19 vaccine. Profiling relied on immunoSEQ multiplex PCR, and the TCRdb table lists in-frame clones only, not all of them. The table shows more than 140,000 clones, with more than 70% occurring only once. The sequenced sample was peripheral blood, obtained on day 0 of MenACWY control vaccination. Receptors were obtained from an adult in good health. CDR3s include the opening cysteine and the closing phenylalanine or tryptophan. Each record gives: J gene, D gene, clone size, V gene, CDR3 protein, CDR3 DNA. A D gene is named only where the DNA matches it firmly. The listing skips clone size in some rows; elsewhere it reads once, few, many or a size class.

>TRBJ1-2|.|.|TRBV11-3
CASSFTETNYGYTF
TGTGCCAGCAGCTTTACAGAGACTAACTATGGCTACACCTTC
>TRBJ2-2|.|.|TRBV9
CASSADMNTGELFF
TGTGCCAGCAGCGCCGACATGAACACCGGGGAGCTGTTTTTT
>TRBJ1-2|.|.|TRBV23-1
CASIPEHYGYTF
TGCGCCAGCATACCCGAACACTATGGCTACACCTTC
>TRBJ1-1|TRBD1|.|TRBV7-2
CASSLDRGATEAFF
TGTGCCAGCAGCTTAGACAGGGGCGCGACTGAAGCTTTCTTT
>TRBJ1-6|.|.|TRBV14
CASSPTGYSPLHF
TGTGCCAGCAGCCCTACAGGTTACTCACCCCTCCACTTT
>TRBJ2-2|TRBD2|.|TRBV28
CASSLRTGTRNTGELFF
TGTGCCAGCAGTTTACGGACCGGGACTAGGAACACCGGGGAGCTGTTTTTT
>TRBJ2-7|.|.|TRBV4-3
CASSQDLNNLGYEQYF
TGCGCCAGCAGCCAAGATCTGAATAATTTGGGCTACGAGCAGTACTTC
>TRBJ2-7|TRBD1|.|TRBV6-6
CASSPRTGTVSHEQYF
TGTGCCAGCAGTCCCCGTACCGGGACAGTAAGCCACGAGCAGTACTTC
>TRBJ2-1|TRBD1|.|TRBV11-3
CASSQGQGRYNEQFF
TGTGCCAGCAGTCAGGGACAGGGTCGGTACAATGAGCAGTTCTTC
>TRBJ1-4|TRBD1|.|TRBV11-3
CASSPRAGQGNEKLFF
TGTGCCAGCAGCCCCCGCGCGGGACAGGGAAATGAAAAACTGTTTTTT
>TRBJ2-2|TRBD1|.|TRBV6-5
CASSDSYRGNGELFF
TGTGCCAGCAGTGACTCCTACAGGGGAAACGGGGAGCTGTTTTTT
>TRBJ2-3|.|.|TRBV29-1
CSVRRTDTQYF
TGCAGCGTGCGGCGAACAGATACGCAGTATTTT
>TRBJ1-2|TRBD1|.|TRBV30
CAWSRGQSYGYTF
TGTGCCTGGAGTAGGGGACAGTCCTATGGCTACACCTTC
>TRBJ1-1|TRBD1|.|TRBV28
CASSGDRGRRTEAFF
TGTGCCAGCAGTGGGGACAGGGGGCGCCGGACTGAAGCTTTCTTT
>TRBJ1-2|TRBD1|.|TRBV5-4
CASSPAGQVAGYTF
TGTGCCAGCAGCCCGGCCGGACAGGTCGCTGGCTACACCTTC
>TRBJ2-1|.|.|TRBV7-3
CASSQTVNNEQFF
TGTGCCAGCAGCCAGACTGTCAACAATGAGCAGTTCTTC
>TRBJ2-1|TRBD2|.|TRBV30
CAWSTSGGADEQFF
TGTGCCTGGAGTACTAGCGGGGGGGCGGATGAGCAGTTCTTC
>TRBJ1-1|.|.|TRBV27
CASSLWAYTEAFF
TGTGCCAGCAGTTTATGGGCGTACACTGAAGCTTTCTTT
>TRBJ1-6|.|.|TRBV30
CAWSVSNISPLHF
TGTGCCTGGAGTGTATCAAACATCTCACCCCTCCACTTT
>TRBJ1-2|.|.|TRBV7-3
CASSPMVGDDYTF
TGTGCCAGCAGCCCGATGGTGGGGGATGACTACACCTTC
>TRBJ1-1|.|.|TRBV6-5
CASRRGNRYLPEAFF
TGTGCCAGCAGACGGGGGAATAGATATCTCCCTGAAGCTTTCTTT
>TRBJ1-2|TRBD1|.|TRBV11-3
CASSLGDSHYGYTF
TGTGCCAGCAGCTTAGGGGACAGTCACTATGGCTACACCTTC
>TRBJ2-7|.|.|TRBV5-1
CASSHPVAGNYEQYF
TGCGCCAGCAGCCACCCAGTGGCCGGGAACTACGAGCAGTACTTC
>TRBJ2-5|.|.|TRBV4-1
CASSLENYPRETQYF
TGCGCCAGCAGCCTCGAGAATTACCCCAGGGAGACCCAGTACTTC
>TRBJ2-5|.|.|TRBV7-2
CASSSDRGRIETQYF
TGTGCCAGCAGCTCGGACAGAGGCCGGATAGAGACCCAGTACTTC
>TRBJ1-6|TRBD1|.|TRBV18
CASSQTGAGDSPLHF
TGTGCCAGCTCACAGACAGGGGCCGGGGATTCACCCCTCCACTTT
>TRBJ1-4|.|.|TRBV7-2
CASSLGPGGEKLFF
TGTGCCAGCAGCTTAGGTCCTGGGGGGGAAAAACTGTTTTTT
>TRBJ2-7|TRBD1|once|TRBV6-5
CASSYMRQGGYEQYF
TGTGCCAGCAGTTACATGAGACAGGGGGGGTACGAGCAGTACTTC
>TRBJ2-1|.|.|TRBV7-9
CASSSTAMDEQFF
TGTGCCAGCAGCTCGACCGCTATGGATGAGCAGTTCTTC
>TRBJ1-5|.|.|TRBV5-1
CASSLGRRDQPQHF
TGCGCCAGCAGCTTGGGGCGGCGAGATCAGCCCCAGCATTTT
>TRBJ1-2|.|.|TRBV6-2/TRBV6-3
CASSYRQQDYGYTF
TGTGCCAGCAGTTACCGTCAGCAAGACTATGGCTACACCTTC
>TRBJ2-1|.|.|TRBV11-2
CASSLVRGLGEQFF
TGTGCCAGCAGCTTAGTGCGGGGTCTAGGGGAGCAGTTCTTC
>TRBJ2-3|TRBD2|.|TRBV7-6
CASSFNSGVTRTDTQYF
TGTGCCAGCAGCTTTAACAGCGGGGTAACACGCACAGATACGCAGTATTTT
>TRBJ2-7|TRBD2|.|TRBV27
CASGFLAGGSYEQYF
TGTGCCAGCGGATTCCTAGCGGGAGGGTCCTACGAGCAGTACTTC
>TRBJ2-1|TRBD2|once|TRBV9
CASSAGGTSGRSNEQFF
TGTGCCAGCAGCGCGGGGGGGACTAGCGGGAGGAGCAATGAGCAGTTCTTC
>TRBJ1-1|.|.|TRBV10-2
CASSESKGTPRSEAFF
TGCGCCAGCAGTGAGTCGAAGGGGACCCCGCGGTCTGAAGCTTTCTTT
>TRBJ1-5|TRBD1|.|TRBV6-4
CATPISDRAYSNQPQHF
TGTGCCACCCCCATCTCCGACAGGGCCTATAGCAATCAGCCCCAGCATTTT
>TRBJ2-1|.|.|TRBV10-3
CAISTNPLASEQFF
TGTGCCATCAGTACTAATCCCTTGGCCTCCGAGCAGTTCTTC
>TRBJ2-2|.|.|TRBV6-5
CASIDLNTGELFF
TGTGCCAGCATAGACTTGAACACCGGGGAGCTGTTTTTT
>TRBJ1-3|TRBD1|.|TRBV19
CASSPNRGVYGNTIYF
TGTGCCAGTAGTCCGAACAGGGGTGTATACGGAAACACCATATATTTT
>TRBJ2-5|.|.|TRBV5-1
CASSGAGQETQYF
TGCGCCAGCAGTGGGGCAGGACAAGAGACCCAGTACTTC
>TRBJ2-3|.|.|TRBV5-1
CASSLGGGASTDTQYF
TGCGCCAGCAGCTTGGGAGGAGGGGCGAGCACAGATACGCAGTATTTT
>TRBJ1-2|TRBD1|.|TRBV27
CASSSTGGDDYGYTF
TGTGCCAGCAGTTCGACAGGGGGCGACGACTATGGCTACACCTTC
>TRBJ1-1|TRBD1|.|TRBV18
CASSQNRGDTEAFF
TGTGCCAGCTCACAAAACAGGGGGGACACTGAAGCTTTCTTT
>TRBJ2-5|TRBD2|.|TRBV5-1
CASGGRGAFQETQYF
TGCGCCAGCGGGGGGCGGGGGGCCTTCCAAGAGACCCAGTACTTC
>TRBJ2-4|.|.|TRBV7-2
CASSLRSGENIQYF
TGTGCCAGCAGCTTAAGGTCGGGGGAAAACATTCAGTACTTC
>TRBJ1-2|.|.|TRBV6-5
CASSLSGRIYGYTF
TGTGCCAGCAGCCTTTCGGGCAGGATCTATGGCTACACCTTC
>TRBJ1-5|.|few|TRBV6-5
CASSYSIAQPQHF
TGTGCCAGCAGTTACTCTATTGCTCAGCCCCAGCATTTT
>TRBJ2-3|TRBD2|.|TRBV9
CASSTLAGVLDTQYF
TGTGCCAGCAGCACACTAGCGGGAGTGCTAGATACGCAGTATTTT
>TRBJ1-5|.|.|TRBV12-3/TRBV12-4
CASSFGGSQPQHF
TGTGCCAGCAGTTTCGGGGGAAGTCAGCCCCAGCATTTT
>TRBJ2-3|TRBD2|.|TRBV11-2
CASMSGGAGDTQYF
TGTGCCAGCATGAGCGGGGGGGCCGGAGATACGCAGTATTTT
>TRBJ2-7|TRBD1|.|TRBV6-5
CASRGQGHSYEQYF
TGTGCCAGCAGGGGACAGGGGCACTCCTACGAGCAGTACTTC
>TRBJ2-3|.|.|TRBV7-2
CASSLAFGGIYTQYF
TGTGCCAGCAGCTTAGCTTTCGGGGGAATCTATACGCAGTATTTT